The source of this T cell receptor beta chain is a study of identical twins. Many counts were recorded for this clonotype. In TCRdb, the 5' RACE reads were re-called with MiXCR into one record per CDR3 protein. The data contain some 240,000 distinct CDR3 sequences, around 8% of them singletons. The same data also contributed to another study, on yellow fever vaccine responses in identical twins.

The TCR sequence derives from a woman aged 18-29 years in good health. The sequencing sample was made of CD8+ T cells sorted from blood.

CDR3 loop: CASSFGAYEQYF. DNA for the CDR3: TGTGCCAGCAGTTTTGGGGCCTACGAGCAGTACTTC. This chain connects TRBV12-3 or TRBV12-4 to TRBJ2-7; D is ambiguous. CDR3 length: 12 residues. V was clipped by 3 bases and J by 2 bases, with 5 bases between them.